This T cell receptor beta chain stems from a study of naive and memory T cell subsets. Study-level findings and limits: Between naive and memory subsets, TCR abundance power law exponents differed. Naive repertoires, especially CD8, held a few larger clonotypes, possibly memory cells re-expressing CD45RA. Over 90% of naive TCR sequences appeared only once, unlike memory subsets.

An equimolar mix of two oligonucleotides served as the beta constant-region primer for TRBC1 and TRBC2. The ligated cDNA underwent four PCR rounds using SP2 and nested alpha and beta constant-region primers. TCRdb reprocessed the UMI-ligation and nested PCR reads with MiXCR, giving one entry per CDR3 protein. The profile covers roughly 150,000 distinct CDR3 sequences, with about 20% appearing a single time and around 0.63% taken by the ten largest. Germline V gene lookup returns CDR1 PRHDT and CDR2 FYEKMQ (reference sequence). V was cut by 0 bases and J by 4 bases, with 10 bases left in between. The CDR3 totals 14 residues. Of note for this clonotype: The antigen is not known.

Sequential positive selection took CD4 T cells first, then CD8 T cells. Cells stained for CD3, CD4, CD8, CD45RA, CD27 and viability were sorted into four CD45RA/CD27 subsets. Material: naive CD8+ T cells from blood. The genes are TRBV13 and TRBJ2-7, with D perhaps TRBD2 (6 bases). The receptor's source is a human donor in good health. CDR3 sequence: CASSLGTSAYEQYF. CDR3 in DNA: TGTGCCAGCAGCTTAGGGACTAGTGCGTACGAGCAGTACTTC.